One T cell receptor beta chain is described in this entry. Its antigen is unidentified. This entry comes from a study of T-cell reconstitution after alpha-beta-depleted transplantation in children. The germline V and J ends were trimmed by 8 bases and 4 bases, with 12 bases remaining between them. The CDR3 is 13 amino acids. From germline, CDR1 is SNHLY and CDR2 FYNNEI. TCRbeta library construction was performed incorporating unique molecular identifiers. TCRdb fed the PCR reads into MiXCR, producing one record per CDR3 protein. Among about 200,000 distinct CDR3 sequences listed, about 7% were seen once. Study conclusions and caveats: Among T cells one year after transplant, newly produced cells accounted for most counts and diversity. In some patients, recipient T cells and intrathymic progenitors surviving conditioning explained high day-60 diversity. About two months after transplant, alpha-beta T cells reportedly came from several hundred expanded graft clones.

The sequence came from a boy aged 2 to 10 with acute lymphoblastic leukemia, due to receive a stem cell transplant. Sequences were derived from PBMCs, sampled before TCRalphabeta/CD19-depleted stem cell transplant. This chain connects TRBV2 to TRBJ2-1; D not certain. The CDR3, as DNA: TGTGCCAGCTGTGCAGGCCCATACAATGAGCAGTTCTTC. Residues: CASCAGPYNEQFF.